This is a list of T cell receptor beta chains from one sample in a study of shared clonotypes between healthy human individuals. Assay: immunoSEQ multiplex PCR; the TCRdb copy retains only in-frame clones and omits some. The table lists 1.5 million to 1.9 million clones, 95% to 99% of them singletons. Material: naive CD4+ T cells sorted from blood. The receptors were sampled from a man between 25 and 39 years old in good health. The conserved cysteine and the conserved F or W are not part of the CDR3 here.

j_gene | v_gene | CDR3aa
TRBJ2-1 | TRBV11-3 | ASSLESGTSGNNEQF
TRBJ2-7 | TRBV28 | AVPSGSHEQY
TRBJ1-5 | TRBV30 | AWSVRGGGQPQH
TRBJ1-4 | TRBV2 | ASRKPGQGDEKLF
TRBJ2-7 | TRBV18 | ASGEGVEQY
TRBJ1-5 | TRBV10-3 | AISESGGASNQPQH
TRBJ2-5 | TRBV5-5 | ASSSPSGSFQETQY
TRBJ2-1 | TRBV18 | ASSPRTGPYNEQF
TRBJ2-7 | TRBV5-4 | ASSPNPGRGTYEQY
TRBJ2-7 | TRBV9 | ASSRTEFSYEQY
TRBJ2-7 | TRBV14 | ASSQGVRDEQY
TRBJ2-2 | TRBV4-1 | ASSPPNVGGELF
TRBJ1-1 | TRBV13 | ASIVWGMDTEAF
TRBJ2-1 | TRBV29-1 | SVEGKLAPEQF
TRBJ2-2 | TRBV5-1 | ASSLESGLVPGELF
TRBJ2-7 | TRBV5-1 | ASSLQGYEQY
TRBJ2-1 | TRBV20-1 | SASVGDEQF
TRBJ1-5 | TRBV11-2 | ASSLEGLPQH
TRBJ2-5 | TRBV5-6 | ASSRGTSLETQY
TRBJ1-2 | TRBV4-3 | ASSQLEGAGYT
TRBJ1-3 | TRBV7-2 | ASSSELRFAGNTIY
TRBJ1-2 | TRBV19 | ASTERQPNYGYT
TRBJ1-2 | TRBV6-5 | ASSYSGVGYT
TRBJ2-7 | TRBV19 | ASSLQAFTGTSGYEQY
TRBJ1-5 | TRBV28 | ASRAPETIKPQH
TRBJ2-1 | TRBV5-1 | ASSPLPGEWQF
TRBJ2-5 | TRBV11-2 | ASSWTTGGETQY
TRBJ2-1 | TRBV18 | ASSQGHNYNEQF
TRBJ2-7 | TRBV27 | ASSPLAGGPVEQY
TRBJ2-1 | TRBV6-5 | ASRSRTGRDNEQF
TRBJ1-5 | TRBV18 | ASSPGVEPQH
TRBJ2-3 | TRBV7-3 | ASSLTWTGELTDTQY
TRBJ1-5 | TRBV25-1 | ASSEAGANQPQH
TRBJ2-1 | TRBV9 | ASTKGQGGGEQF
TRBJ1-2 | TRBV28 | ASVGDRRSGYT
TRBJ1-5 | TRBV30 | AWGAKTGEPQH
TRBJ1-4 | TRBV5-6 | ASSLVGETNEKLF
TRBJ2-1 | TRBV5-1 | ASSLSLAGGGSGEQF
TRBJ2-3 | TRBV18 | ASSRAAIYSGRADTQY
TRBJ2-7 | TRBV13 | ASSPEGLAGLAYEQY
TRBJ2-1 | TRBV27 | ASSFLGQIPNEQF
TRBJ1-2 | TRBV7-6 | ASSSEGGRGYT
TRBJ2-7 | TRBV4-1 | ASSQGGSNSGIGYEQY
TRBJ2-3 | TRBV2 | ASSGRAAPGTQY
TRBJ2-2 | TRBV6-5 | ASRTLDREGGELF
TRBJ2-5 | TRBV20-1 | SGLWREAQY
TRBJ2-7 | TRBV15 | ATSITSGSREQY
TRBJ1-1 | TRBV5-1 | ASSLRTGQDTEAF
TRBJ2-3 | TRBV9 | AVRSSDTQY
TRBJ2-5 | TRBV18 | ASSPRGLAGVETQY
TRBJ1-1 | TRBV9 | ASSRRTDTEAF
TRBJ1-1 | TRBV29-1 | SVVGTAFEAF
TRBJ1-1 | TRBV10-2 | ASSPSGNTEAF
TRBJ2-1 | TRBV19 | ASSMDSNEQF
TRBJ1-1 | TRBV7-3 | ASSLRGANTEAF
TRBJ1-5 | TRBV27 | ASSFAGGNQPQH
TRBJ1-2 | TRBV7-2 | ASSLVWQGEVAGYT